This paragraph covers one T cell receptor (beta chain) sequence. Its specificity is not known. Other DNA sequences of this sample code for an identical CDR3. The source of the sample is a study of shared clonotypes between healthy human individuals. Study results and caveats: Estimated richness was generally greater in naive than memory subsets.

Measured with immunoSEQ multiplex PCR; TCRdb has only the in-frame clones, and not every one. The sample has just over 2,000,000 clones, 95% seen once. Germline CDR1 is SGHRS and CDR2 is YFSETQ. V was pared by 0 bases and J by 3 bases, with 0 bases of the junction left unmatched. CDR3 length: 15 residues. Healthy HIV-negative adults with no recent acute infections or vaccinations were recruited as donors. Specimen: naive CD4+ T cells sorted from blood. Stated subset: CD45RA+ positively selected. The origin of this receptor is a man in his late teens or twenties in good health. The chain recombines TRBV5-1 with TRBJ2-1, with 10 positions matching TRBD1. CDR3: CASSLGDRGYNEQFF. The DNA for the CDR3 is TGCGCCAGCAGCTTGGGGGACAGGGGCTACAATGAGCAGTTCTTC.